These T cell receptor beta chains were read from a single sample in a study of blood T cell repertoires in COVID-19. Libraries were prepared by immunoSEQ multiplex PCR; TCRdb keeps only in-frame clonotypes and omits some of them. This sample has 200,000 to 300,000 clones, with over 70% found just once. The material sequenced was PBMCs or T cells enriched from blood (not recorded which). These receptors were obtained from a woman in her thirties or forties who had been exposed to COVID-19. The CDR3 runs from the conserved cysteine through the conserved F or W. D genes are given only for firm matches. Expanded clones get a size class; other rows say once, few or many, or leave the size out.

v_call	d_call	clone_size	j_call	cdr3_nt	cdr3_aa
TRBV7-7	TRBD1	once	TRBJ2-5	TGTGCCAGCAGCTTAGAAAGTTCGAGGACAGGGGCAGAGACCCAGTACTTC	CASSLESSRTGAETQYF
TRBV2	-	few	TRBJ1-6	TGTGCCAGCACCGAGGGAGAATCACCCCTCCACTTT	CASTEGESPLHF
TRBV7-3	-	-	TRBJ2-5	TGTGCCAGCAGCTTAGGGAGTGGGGAGACCCAGTACTTC	CASSLGSGETQYF
TRBV7-9	-	-	TRBJ2-7	TGTGCCAGCAGTTTAGAGGGACGGACGGGGGTAGGGGACTACGAGCAGTACTTC	CASSLEGRTGVGDYEQYF
TRBV19	-	-	TRBJ1-5	TGTGCCAGTAGTCCCATCCGATCAGGGTCAGTGGGCAATCAGCCCCAGCATTTT	CASSPIRSGSVGNQPQHF
TRBV3-1/TRBV3-2	TRBD2	-	TRBJ2-3	TGTGCCAGCAGCCTTCGACTAGCGGGGAGCACAGATACGCAGTATTTT	CASSLRLAGSTDTQYF
TRBV7-9	-	-	TRBJ1-2	TGTGCCCCCGGGGACTATGGCTACACCTTC	CAPGDYGYTF
TRBV28	-	-	TRBJ1-2	TGTGCCAGCAGTTTCCTATCCGGGACAAACTATGGCTACACCTTC	CASSFLSGTNYGYTF
TRBV6-6	TRBD1	-	TRBJ2-1	TGTGCCAGCACCCCGGACAGGGGGTATTACAATGAGCAGTTCTTC	CASTPDRGYYNEQFF
TRBV27	-	-	TRBJ1-4	TGTGCCAGCAGTTTGGGGGCAAGTGGAGAAAAACTGTTTTTT	CASSLGASGEKLFF
TRBV5-4	-	-	TRBJ1-1	TGTGCCAGCAGCCGCGGGAGGGGGAACACTGAAGCTTTCTTT	CASSRGRGNTEAFF
TRBV6-2/TRBV6-3	-	few	TRBJ2-7	TGTGCCAGCAGTCCGGACACCTACTACGAGCAGTACTTC	CASSPDTYYEQYF
TRBV14	-	few	TRBJ2-5	TGTGCCAGCAGCCAAGGGACTCAAGAGACCCAGTACTTC	CASSQGTQETQYF
TRBV10-3	-	-	TRBJ1-5	TGTGCCATCAGTGAATGGCAAACGGGGGATCAGCCCCAGCATTTT	CAISEWQTGDQPQHF
TRBV7-9	-	-	TRBJ1-4	TGTGCCAGCAGCTTCAGTGCAACTAATGAAAAACTGTTTTTT	CASSFSATNEKLFF
TRBV7-8	TRBD1	once	TRBJ1-1	TGTGCCAGCAGCTCGAAGGACAGGCCAGCTGGGGAAGCTTTCTTT	CASSSKDRPAGEAFF
TRBV2	-	-	TRBJ2-1	TGTGCCAGCAGTGTCTCAGGGTGGGGTGAGCAGTTCTTC	CASSVSGWGEQFF
TRBV5-4	TRBD1	-	TRBJ1-4	TGTGCCAGCAGCTTACCGGGACAGGGAAGGGAAAAACTGTTTTTT	CASSLPGQGREKLFF
TRBV28	-	-	TRBJ1-5	TGTGCCAGCAGCTCCCCGGGGGTATTTCAGCCCCAGCATTTT	CASSSPGVFQPQHF
TRBV5-1	-	once	TRBJ2-1	TGTGCCAGCAGCTTGGTAGGGGGGGTCGATGAGCAGTTCTTC	CASSLVGGVDEQFF
TRBV11-3	TRBD1	-	TRBJ1-2	TGTGCCAGCAGCCCCACAGGACAGGGGGTAAATGGCTACACCTTC	CASSPTGQGVNGYTF
TRBV28	-	-	TRBJ2-1	TGTGCCAGCAGTACCGGTAGAGGGCAGTTCTTC	CASSTGRGQFF
TRBV5-1	TRBD2	once	TRBJ2-1	TGTGCCAGCAGCCCGAGAGCGGGAGGGGAATACAATGAGCAGTTCTTC	CASSPRAGGEYNEQFF
TRBV12-3/TRBV12-4	-	-	TRBJ1-2	TGTGCCAGCAGTTCAGGGGAAGGCTACACCTTC	CASSSGEGYTF
TRBV3-1/TRBV3-2	TRBD1	-	TRBJ2-7	TGTGCCAGCCGAACAAACTTCGGGACAGGGCTTTACGAGCAGTACTTC	CASRTNFGTGLYEQYF
TRBV12-3/TRBV12-4	-	-	TRBJ2-5	TGTGCCAGCAGATATCGGGGGGCGGAGACCCAGTACTTC	CASRYRGAETQYF
TRBV5-1	-	-	TRBJ2-1	TGTGCCAGCAGCTTCCTACTAGGTAACAATGAGCAGTTCTTC	CASSFLLGNNEQFF
TRBV19	-	-	TRBJ2-7	TGTGCCAGTAGGGGGGCGGACGAGCAGTACTTC	CASRGADEQYF
TRBV7-9	-	-	TRBJ1-3	TGTGCCAGTTTGGCCGGGATTGGAAACACCATATATTTT	CASLAGIGNTIYF
TRBV7-3	TRBD2	-	TRBJ2-1	TGTGCCAGCAGCCTGCAGGGAGGGCTTGGGAACAATGAGCAGTTCTTC	CASSLQGGLGNNEQFF
TRBV6-4	-	-	TRBJ2-3	TGTGCCAGCAGTTCCGGACCGGGACTAGATACGCAGTATTTT	CASSSGPGLDTQYF
TRBV20-1	-	-	TRBJ2-5	TGCAGTGGTACAGGGAAAGAGACCCAGTACTTC	CSGTGKETQYF
TRBV2	TRBD1	-	TRBJ2-5	TGTGCCAGCAGCGAAGGGACAGGCTGGGAGACCCAGTACTTC	CASSEGTGWETQYF
TRBV5-1	-	-	TRBJ2-1	TGTGCCAGCAGCTGGAGGGGCGGGACAGCCTTTTACAATGAGCAGTTCTTC	CASSWRGGTAFYNEQFF
TRBV5-4	TRBD2	-	TRBJ2-7	TGTGCCAGCAGCTTGTTGAGCGGGGGGCCCTACGAGCAGTACTTC	CASSLLSGGPYEQYF
TRBV6-1	-	-	TRBJ2-7	TGTGCCAGCAGTGAAGTTTGGCAGGGGCCCTACGAGCAGTACTTC	CASSEVWQGPYEQYF
TRBV9	TRBD1	-	TRBJ2-5	TGTGCCAGCAGCACTTGGGACAGACCACAAGAGACCCAGTACTTC	CASSTWDRPQETQYF
TRBV7-2	-	-	TRBJ1-1	TGTGCCAGCAGCTTAGAGAGGGTTTTCGCTGAAGCTTTCTTT	CASSLERVFAEAFF
TRBV5-8	TRBD2	-	TRBJ2-2	TGTGCCAGCAGCATTCTAGCGGGGAGAAATTCCGGGGAGCTGTTTTTT	CASSILAGRNSGELFF
TRBV7-9	TRBD1	-	TRBJ1-2	TGTGCCAGCAGCTTAACTGGGTCAGGGGGCAATGGCTACACCTTC	CASSLTGSGGNGYTF
TRBV6-6	TRBD1	once	TRBJ1-2	TGTGCCAGCAGTCAGCCAGACAGGGGGCGGTGGGGCTACACCTTC	CASSQPDRGRWGYTF
TRBV7-2	-	-	TRBJ1-3	TGTGCCAGCAGCTTATTTGGGGGGAGCGGAAACACCATATATTTT	CASSLFGGSGNTIYF
TRBV7-8	TRBD2	once	TRBJ2-1	TGTGCCAGCAGCCCTCAAACTAGCGGGGGGTACAATGAGCAGTTCTTC	CASSPQTSGGYNEQFF
TRBV6-1	TRBD1	many	TRBJ2-2	TGTGCCAGCGGACAGGCCGGGGAGCTGTTTTTT	CASGQAGELFF
TRBV4-3	-	-	TRBJ2-3	TGCGCCAGCAGCCAAGAGACAGTTTTTGTCCGCGATACGCAGTATTTT	CASSQETVFVRDTQYF
TRBV3-1/TRBV3-2	TRBD2	-	TRBJ2-3	TGTGCCAGCAGCCAACCGGGACTAGCGGACACAGATACGCAGTATTTT	CASSQPGLADTDTQYF
TRBV3-1/TRBV3-2	-	-	TRBJ1-4	TGTGCCAGCAGCCAGCAGGAAAAGGGGGAAAAACTGTTTTTT	CASSQQEKGEKLFF
TRBV4-3	-	-	TRBJ1-1	TGCGCCAGCAGCCTAGCCCCACAGGGGAACACTGAAGCTTTCTTT	CASSLAPQGNTEAFF
TRBV5-6	-	few	TRBJ1-1	TGTGCCAGCAGCTTTCTACAGGGAGAAGCTTTCTTT	CASSFLQGEAFF
TRBV7-2	TRBD2	-	TRBJ2-3	TGTGCCAGCAGCTTACTAGCGGGGAGCACAGATACGCAGTATTTT	CASSLLAGSTDTQYF
TRBV10-3	TRBD1	-	TRBJ2-2	TGTGCCATCAGCGGACAGGGGGCGCTGGACGGGGAGCTGTTTTTT	CAISGQGALDGELFF
TRBV25-1	TRBD2	-	TRBJ2-1	TGTGCCAGCAGCGAGCCCAAAAAGCGGGAGACCTACAATGAGCAGTTCTTC	CASSEPKKRETYNEQFF
TRBV30	TRBD1	-	TRBJ2-1	TGTGCCTGGGCCTCCCCCGGGGACAGGACAAACAATGAGCAGTTCTTC	CAWASPGDRTNNEQFF
TRBV6-5	-	-	TRBJ2-5	TGTGCCAGCACCGAGTACCTCGGGGAGACCCAGTACTTC	CASTEYLGETQYF
TRBV6-2/TRBV6-3	-	-	TRBJ2-1	TGTGCCAGCAGTTCAGGACACCTCTACAATGAGCAGTTCTTC	CASSSGHLYNEQFF
TRBV19	-	-	TRBJ2-2	TGTGCCAGTAGTACGACAACGAACACCGGGGAGCTGTTTTTT	CASSTTTNTGELFF
TRBV12-5	-	-	TRBJ2-1	TGTGCTAGTGGTTTGAGAAGCGGGCTTTACAATGAGCAGTTCTTC	CASGLRSGLYNEQFF